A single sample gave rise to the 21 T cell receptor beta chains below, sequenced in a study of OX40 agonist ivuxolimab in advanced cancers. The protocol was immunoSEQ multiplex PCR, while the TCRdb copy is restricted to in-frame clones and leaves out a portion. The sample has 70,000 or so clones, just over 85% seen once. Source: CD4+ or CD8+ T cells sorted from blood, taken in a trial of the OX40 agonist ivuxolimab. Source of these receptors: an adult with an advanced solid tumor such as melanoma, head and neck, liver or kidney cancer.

CDR3 sequence: CATRGEVYNEQFF. The DNA of the CDR3 is TGTGCCACCCGGGGTGAGGTCTACAATGAGCAGTTCTTC. V and J are TRBV10-3 and TRBJ2-1; D is perhaps TRBD2 (5 bases). Germline values: CDR1 ENHRY, CDR2 SYGVKD. The germline V and J ends were trimmed by 10 bases and 3 bases, with 13 bases remaining between them. The CDR3 loop spans 13 amino acids.

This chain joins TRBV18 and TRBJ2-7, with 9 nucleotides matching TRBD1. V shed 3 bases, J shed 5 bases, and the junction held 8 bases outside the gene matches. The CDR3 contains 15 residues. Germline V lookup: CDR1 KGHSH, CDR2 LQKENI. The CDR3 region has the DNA TGTGCCAGCTCACCCCGGGACAGGGAAGCCCACGAGCAGTACTTC. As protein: CASSPRDREAHEQYF. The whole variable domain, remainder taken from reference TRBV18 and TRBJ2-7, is NAGVMQNPRHLVRRRGQEARLRCSPMKGHSHVYWYRQLPEEGLKFMVYLQKENIIDESGMPKERFSAEFPKEGPSILRIQQVVRGDSAAYFCASSPRDREAHEQYFGPGTRLTVT.

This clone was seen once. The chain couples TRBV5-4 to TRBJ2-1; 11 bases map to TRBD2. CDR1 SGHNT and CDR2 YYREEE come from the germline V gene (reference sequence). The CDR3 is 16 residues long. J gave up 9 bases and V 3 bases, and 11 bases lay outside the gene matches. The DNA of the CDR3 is TGTGCCAGCAGCTCACCAACTAGCGGGGGAGATACTGAGCAGTTCTTC. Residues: CASSSPTSGGDTEQFF. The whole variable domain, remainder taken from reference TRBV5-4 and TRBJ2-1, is ETGVTQSPTHLIKTRGQQVTLRCSSQSGHNTVSWYQQALGQGPQFIFQYYREEENGRGNFPPRFSGLQFPNYSSELNVNALELDDSALYLCASSSPTSGGDTEQFFGPGTRLTVL.

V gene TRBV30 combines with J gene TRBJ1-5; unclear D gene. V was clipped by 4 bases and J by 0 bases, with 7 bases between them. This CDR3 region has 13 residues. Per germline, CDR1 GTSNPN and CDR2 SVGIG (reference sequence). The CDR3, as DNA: TGTGCCTGGACTATGGGTAGCAATCAGCCCCAGCATTTT. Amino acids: CAWTMGSNQPQHF.

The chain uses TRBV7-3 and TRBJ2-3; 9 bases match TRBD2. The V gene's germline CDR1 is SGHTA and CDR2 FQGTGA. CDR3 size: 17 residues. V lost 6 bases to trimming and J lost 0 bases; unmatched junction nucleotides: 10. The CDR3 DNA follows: TGTGCCAGCAGTACTCCGACTAGCGGATTTAGCACAGATACGCAGTATTTT. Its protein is CASSTPTSGFSTDTQYF.

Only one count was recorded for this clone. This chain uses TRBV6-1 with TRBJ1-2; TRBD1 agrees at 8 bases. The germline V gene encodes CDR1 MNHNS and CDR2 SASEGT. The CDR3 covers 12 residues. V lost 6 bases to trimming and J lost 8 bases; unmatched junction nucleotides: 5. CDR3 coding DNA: TGTGCCAGCAGGCGCCCAGGGGGCGGCTACACCTTC. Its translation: CASRRPGGGYTF.

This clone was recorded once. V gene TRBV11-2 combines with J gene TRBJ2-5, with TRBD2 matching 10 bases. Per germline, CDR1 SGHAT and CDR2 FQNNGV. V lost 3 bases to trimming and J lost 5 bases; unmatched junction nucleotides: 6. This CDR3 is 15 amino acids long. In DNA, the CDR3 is TGTGCCAGCAGCTTCACTAGCGGGGAACGGGAGACCCAGTACTTC. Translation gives CASSFTSGERETQYF.

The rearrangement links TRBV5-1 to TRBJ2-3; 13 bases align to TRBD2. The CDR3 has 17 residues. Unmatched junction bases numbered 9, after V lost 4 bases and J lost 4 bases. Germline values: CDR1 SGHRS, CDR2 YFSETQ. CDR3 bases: TGCGCCAGCAGCACTGGGACTAGCGGGGCCCGGTCAGATACGCAGTATTTT. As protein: CASSTGTSGARSDTQYF.

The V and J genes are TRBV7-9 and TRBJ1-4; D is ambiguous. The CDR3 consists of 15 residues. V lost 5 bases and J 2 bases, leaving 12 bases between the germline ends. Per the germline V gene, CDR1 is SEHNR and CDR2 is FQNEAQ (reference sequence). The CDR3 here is CASSPGSTTNEKLFF. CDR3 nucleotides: TGTGCCAGCAGCCCAGGATCTACGACTAATGAAAAACTGTTTTTT.

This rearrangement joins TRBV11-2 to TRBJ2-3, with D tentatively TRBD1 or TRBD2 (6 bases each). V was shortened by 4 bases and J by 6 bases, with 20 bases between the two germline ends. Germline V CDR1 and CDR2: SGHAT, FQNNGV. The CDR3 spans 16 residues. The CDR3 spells CASSYTGAWPSDTQYF. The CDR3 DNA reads TGTGCCAGCAGCTACACGGGGGCCTGGCCGTCGGATACGCAGTATTTT.

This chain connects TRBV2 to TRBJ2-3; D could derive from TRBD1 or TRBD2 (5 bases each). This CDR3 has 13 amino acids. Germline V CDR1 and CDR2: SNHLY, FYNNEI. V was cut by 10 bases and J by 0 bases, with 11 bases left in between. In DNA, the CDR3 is TGTGCCATTTGGGACCGTAGCACAGATACGCAGTATTTT. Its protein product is CAIWDRSTDTQYF.

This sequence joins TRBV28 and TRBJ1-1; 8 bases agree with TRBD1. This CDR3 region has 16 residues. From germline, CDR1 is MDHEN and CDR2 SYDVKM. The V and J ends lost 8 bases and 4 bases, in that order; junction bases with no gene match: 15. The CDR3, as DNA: TGTGCCAGCGTAATGGGGACAGGAATTTTCGCCACTGAAGCTTTCTTT. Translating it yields CASVMGTGIFATEAFF.

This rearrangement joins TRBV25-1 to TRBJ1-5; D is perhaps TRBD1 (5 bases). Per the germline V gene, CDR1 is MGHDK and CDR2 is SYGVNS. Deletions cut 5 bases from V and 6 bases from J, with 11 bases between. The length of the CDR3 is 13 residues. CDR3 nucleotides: TGTGCCAGCAGTCGGGGGGAGGGTCAGCCCCAGCATTTT. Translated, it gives CASSRGEGQPQHF.

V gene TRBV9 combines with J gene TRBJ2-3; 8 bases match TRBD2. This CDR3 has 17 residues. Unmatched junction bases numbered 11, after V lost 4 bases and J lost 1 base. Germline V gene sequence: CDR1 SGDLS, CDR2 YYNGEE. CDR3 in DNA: TGTGCCAGCAGCCCCCCTGGTTTGCGGGGGGGCACAGATACGCAGTATTTT. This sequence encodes CASSPPGLRGGTDTQYF.

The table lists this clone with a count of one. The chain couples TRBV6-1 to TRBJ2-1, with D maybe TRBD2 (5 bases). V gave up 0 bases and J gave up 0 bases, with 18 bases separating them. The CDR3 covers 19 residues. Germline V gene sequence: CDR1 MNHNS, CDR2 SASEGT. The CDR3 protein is CASSEAFGSERGSYNEQFF. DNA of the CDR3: TGTGCCAGCAGTGAAGCTTTCGGTAGCGAAAGAGGCTCCTACAATGAGCAGTTCTTC.

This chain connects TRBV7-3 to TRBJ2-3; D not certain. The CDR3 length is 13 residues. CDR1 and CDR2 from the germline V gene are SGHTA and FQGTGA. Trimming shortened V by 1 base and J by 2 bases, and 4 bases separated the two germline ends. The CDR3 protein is CASSLMPTDTQYF. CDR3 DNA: TGTGCCAGCAGCTTAATGCCCACAGATACGCAGTATTTT.

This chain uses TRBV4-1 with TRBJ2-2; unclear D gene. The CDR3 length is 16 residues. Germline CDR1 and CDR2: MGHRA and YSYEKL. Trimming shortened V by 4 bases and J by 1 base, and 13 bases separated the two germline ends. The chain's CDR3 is CASSPRVAKNTGELFF. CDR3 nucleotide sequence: TGCGCCAGCAGCCCCCGAGTGGCTAAGAACACCGGGGAGCTGTTTTTT.

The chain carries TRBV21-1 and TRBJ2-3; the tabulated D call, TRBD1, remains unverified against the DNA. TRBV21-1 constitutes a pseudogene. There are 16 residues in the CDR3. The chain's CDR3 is CASSLGGPGDTDTQYF. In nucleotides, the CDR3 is TGTGCCAGCAGCCTAGGCGGGCCAGGGGACACAGATACGCAGTATTTT.

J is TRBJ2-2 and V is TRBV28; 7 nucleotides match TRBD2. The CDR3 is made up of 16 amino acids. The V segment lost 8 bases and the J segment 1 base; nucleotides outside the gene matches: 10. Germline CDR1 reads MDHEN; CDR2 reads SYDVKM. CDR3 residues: CASGAGPGGNTGELFF. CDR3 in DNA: TGTGCCAGCGGGGCAGGCCCGGGGGGGAACACCGGGGAGCTGTTTTTT. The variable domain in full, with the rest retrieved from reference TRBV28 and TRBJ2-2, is DVKVTQSSRYLVKRTGEKVFLECVQDMDHENMFWYRQDPGLGLRLIYFSYDVKMKEKGDIPEGYSVSREKKERFSLILESASTNQTSMYLCASGAGPGGNTGELFFGEGSRLTVL.

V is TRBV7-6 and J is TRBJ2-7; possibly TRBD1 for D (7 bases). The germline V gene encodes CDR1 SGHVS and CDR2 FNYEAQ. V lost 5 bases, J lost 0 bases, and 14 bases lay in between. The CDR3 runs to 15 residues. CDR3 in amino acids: CASSPRGESSYEQYF. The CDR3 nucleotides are TGTGCCAGCAGCCCCAGGGGGGAATCCTCCTACGAGCAGTACTTC.

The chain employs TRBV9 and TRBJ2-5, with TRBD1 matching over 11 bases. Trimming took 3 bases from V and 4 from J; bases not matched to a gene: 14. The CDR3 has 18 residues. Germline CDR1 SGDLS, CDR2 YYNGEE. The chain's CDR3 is CASSGDIRDRGTRETQYF. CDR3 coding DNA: TGTGCCAGCAGCGGCGATATCCGGGACAGGGGGACAAGAGAGACCCAGTACTTC.